The 10 T cell receptor beta chains presented below share a single source sample, sequenced in a study of T-cell memory formation after mild COVID-19. Via MiXCR, TCRdb re-called the 5' RACE reads, giving one row per CDR3 protein. The table has a few hundred thousand distinct CDR3 sequences, under 25% seen once. The source material was PBMCs or a T cell subset sorted from them (not recorded which). Every receptor here comes from a man between 18 and 35 years old who had mild COVID-19 (a few samples of this study predate the infection). Cell type and time point are not known.

This clonotype has only a few counts. The chain employs TRBV5-6 and TRBJ2-2; no definite D call. Germline-derived CDR1 and CDR2 are SGHDT and YYEEEE. The V end was cut by 4 bases, the J end by 3 bases, with 10 bases between. This CDR3 region has 14 residues. The CDR3: CASSPDPYTGELFF. The CDR3 DNA reads TGTGCCAGCAGCCCTGACCCGTACACCGGGGAGCTGTTTTTT.

The gene calls are TRBV27 and TRBJ1-1; the D is unclear. With 5 bases removed from V and 4 bases from J, the gap between germline ends came to 14 bases. Germline CDR1 reads MNHEY; CDR2 reads SMNVEV (reference sequence). CDR3 length: 14 amino acids. The CDR3 bases are TGTGCCAGCAGTCACACCACAGCGGTCACTGAAGCTTTCTTT. Residues: CASSHTTAVTEAFF.

The chain couples TRBV6-6 to TRBJ2-5; 8 nucleotides match TRBD2. The CDR3 has 16 residues. Germline V CDR1 and CDR2: MNHNY, SVGAGI (reference sequence). The V segment lost 4 bases and the J segment 5 bases; nucleotides outside the gene matches: 12. In nucleotides, the CDR3 is TGTGCCAGCAGTTTGGGGGGACTAGGAGCGGGCGAGACCCAGTACTTC. Translation: CASSLGGLGAGETQYF.

This clonotype occurred a few times. V is TRBV7-2 and J is TRBJ2-6; D unclear. With 3 bases removed from V and 0 bases from J, the gap between germline ends came to 9 bases. There are 16 residues in the CDR3. Germline V CDR1 and CDR2: SGHTA, FQGNSA. For the CDR3, the DNA is TGTGCCAGCAGCTTTCAGTGGATCTCTGGGGCCAACGTCCTGACTTTC. It codes for CASSFQWISGANVLTF.

This clonotype turned up a few times. The chain uses TRBV20-1 and TRBJ2-3; 10 bases are a match to TRBD2. Germline loops: CDR1 DFQATT, CDR2 SNEGSKA (reference sequence). This CDR3 comprises 15 residues. After removal of 5 bases from V and 5 bases from J, the junction contained 10 bases not matched to a gene. CDR3 coding DNA: TGCAGTGCTGCGATCCTAGCGGGGGCGGAAGATACGCAGTATTTT. Encoded protein: CSAAILAGAEDTQYF.

This chain connects TRBV5-6 to TRBJ2-1, with 12 bases fitting TRBD2. CDR1 is SGHDT, CDR2 YYEEEE, per germline. V gave up 5 bases and J gave up 10 bases; unmatched junction bases: 7. The CDR3 length is 14 residues. CDR3 amino acids: CASRSSGGAWEQFF. In DNA form, the CDR3 reads TGTGCCAGCAGGTCTAGCGGGGGGGCCTGGGAGCAGTTCTTC.

Only a few counts were recorded for this clonotype. This chain links TRBV5-1 with TRBJ1-5; D unclear. Germline CDR1 SGHRS, CDR2 YFSETQ. V lost 1 base and J 3 bases, leaving 11 bases between the germline ends. This CDR3 contains 15 residues. The DNA for the CDR3 is TGCGCCAGCAGCTTGTGGCAGCCATACAATCAGCCCCAGCATTTT. Its protein product is CASSLWQPYNQPQHF.

In its sample, this clonotype was seen a few times. This chain links TRBV7-2 with TRBJ1-3, with TRBD1 as a possible D gene (5 bases). The CDR3 runs to 14 residues. Between the trimmed V and J ends, which lost 5 bases and 6 bases, there was a span of 14 bases. Germline values: CDR1 SGHTA, CDR2 FQGNSA. The CDR3 sequence is CASSRRGDENTIYF. DNA of the CDR3: TGTGCCAGCAGCCGGAGAGGGGATGAAAACACCATATATTTT. Based on the CDR3 plus reference TRBV7-2 and TRBJ1-3, the full variable domain is GAGVSQSPSNKVTEKGKDVELRCDPISGHTALYWYRQSLGQGLEFLIYFQGNSAPDKSGLPSDRFSAERTGGSVSTLTIQRTQQEDSAVYLCASSRRGDENTIYFGEGSWLTVV.

This clonotype was observed a few times. The CDR3 loop is CASNDLNTEAFF. The CDR3 DNA follows: TGCGCCAGCAACGACCTGAACACTGAAGCTTTCTTT. The chain carries TRBV5-1 and TRBJ1-1; no clear D. The CDR3 has 12 amino acids. V lost 6 bases to trimming and J lost 0 bases, with 6 bases between them. The germline V gene encodes CDR1 SGHRS and CDR2 YFSETQ. Drawing the rest from reference TRBV5-1 and TRBJ1-1, the complete variable domain is KAGVTQTPRYLIKTRGQQVTLSCSPISGHRSVSWYQQTPGQGLQFLFEYFSETQRNKGNFPGRFSGRQFSNSRSEMNVSTLELGDSALYLCASNDLNTEAFFGQGTRLTVV.

The chain combines TRBV6-6 with TRBJ2-3; 10 bases fit TRBD2. The CDR3 is 16 amino acids. Losses at the gene ends were 4 bases for V and 4 bases for J; bases not matched to a gene: 8. Germline values: CDR1 MNHNY, CDR2 SVGAGI (reference sequence). The CDR3 reads CASSLPERGGADTQYF. The DNA of the CDR3 is TGTGCCAGCAGTTTACCTGAGCGGGGGGGCGCAGATACGCAGTATTTT.